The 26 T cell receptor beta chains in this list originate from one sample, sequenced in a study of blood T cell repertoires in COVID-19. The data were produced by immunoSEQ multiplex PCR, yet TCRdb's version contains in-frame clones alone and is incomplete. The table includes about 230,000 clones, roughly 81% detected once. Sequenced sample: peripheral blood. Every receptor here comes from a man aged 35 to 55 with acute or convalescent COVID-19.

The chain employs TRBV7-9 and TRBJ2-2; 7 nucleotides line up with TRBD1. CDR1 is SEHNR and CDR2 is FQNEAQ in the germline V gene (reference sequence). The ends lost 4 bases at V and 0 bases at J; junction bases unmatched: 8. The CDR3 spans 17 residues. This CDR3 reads CASSSAGRGTNTGELFF. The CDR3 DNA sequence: TGTGCCAGCAGCTCTGCGGGCAGGGGGACGAACACCGGGGAGCTGTTTTTT.

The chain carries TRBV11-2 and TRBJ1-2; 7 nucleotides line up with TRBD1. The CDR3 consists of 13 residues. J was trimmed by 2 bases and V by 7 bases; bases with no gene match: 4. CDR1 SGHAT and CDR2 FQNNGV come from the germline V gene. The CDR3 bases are TGTGCCAGCACCGTGACAGGGAACTATGGCTACACCTTC. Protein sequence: CASTVTGNYGYTF.

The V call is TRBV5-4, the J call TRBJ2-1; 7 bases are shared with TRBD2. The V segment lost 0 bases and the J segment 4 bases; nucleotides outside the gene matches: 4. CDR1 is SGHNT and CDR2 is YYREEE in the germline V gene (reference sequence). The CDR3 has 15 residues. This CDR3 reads CASSLGAGGYNEQFF. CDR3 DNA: TGTGCCAGCAGCTTGGGGGCCGGGGGGTACAATGAGCAGTTCTTC.

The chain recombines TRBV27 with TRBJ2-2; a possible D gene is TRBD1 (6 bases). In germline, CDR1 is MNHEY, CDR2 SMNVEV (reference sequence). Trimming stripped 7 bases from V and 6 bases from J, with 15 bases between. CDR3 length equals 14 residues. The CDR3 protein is CASKGVIGAGELFF. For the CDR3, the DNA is TGTGCCAGCAAGGGGGTTATAGGCGCCGGGGAGCTGTTTTTT.

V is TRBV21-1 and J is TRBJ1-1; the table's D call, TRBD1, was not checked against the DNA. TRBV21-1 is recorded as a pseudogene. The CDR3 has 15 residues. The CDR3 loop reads CASSSRTGNNTEAFF. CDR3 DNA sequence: TGTGCCAGCAGCTCACGGACAGGAAACAACACTGAAGCTTTCTTT.

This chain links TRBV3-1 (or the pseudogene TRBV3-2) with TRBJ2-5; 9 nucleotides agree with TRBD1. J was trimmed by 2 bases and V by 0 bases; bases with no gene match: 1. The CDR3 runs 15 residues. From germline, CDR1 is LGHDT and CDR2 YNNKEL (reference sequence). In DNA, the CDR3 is TGTGCCAGCAGCCAAGACGGGACAGGGCAAGAGACCCAGTACTTC. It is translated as CASSQDGTGQETQYF.

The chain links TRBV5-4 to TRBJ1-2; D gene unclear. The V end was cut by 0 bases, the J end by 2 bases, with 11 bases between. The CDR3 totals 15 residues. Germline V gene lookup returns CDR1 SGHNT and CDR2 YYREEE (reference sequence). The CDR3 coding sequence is TGTGCCAGCAGCTTGGCGGTGGCCGGGAACTATGGCTACACCTTC. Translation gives CASSLAVAGNYGYTF. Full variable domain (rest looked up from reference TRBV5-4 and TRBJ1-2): ETGVTQSPTHLIKTRGQQVTLRCSSQSGHNTVSWYQQALGQGPQFIFQYYREEENGRGNFPPRFSGLQFPNYSSELNVNALELDDSALYLCASSLAVAGNYGYTFGSGTRLTVV.

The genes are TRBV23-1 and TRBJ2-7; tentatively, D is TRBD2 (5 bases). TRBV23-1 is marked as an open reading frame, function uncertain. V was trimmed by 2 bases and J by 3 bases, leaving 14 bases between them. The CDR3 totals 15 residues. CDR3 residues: CASSQTGLGDYEQYF. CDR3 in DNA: TGCGCCAGCAGTCAAACGGGTCTGGGAGACTACGAGCAGTACTTC.

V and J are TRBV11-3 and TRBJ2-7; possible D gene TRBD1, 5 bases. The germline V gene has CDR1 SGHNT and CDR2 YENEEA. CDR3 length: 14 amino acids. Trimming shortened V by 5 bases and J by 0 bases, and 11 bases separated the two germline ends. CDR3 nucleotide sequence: TGTGCCAGCAGCGACAGCCGGCGCTCCTACGAGCAGTACTTC. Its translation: CASSDSRRSYEQYF.

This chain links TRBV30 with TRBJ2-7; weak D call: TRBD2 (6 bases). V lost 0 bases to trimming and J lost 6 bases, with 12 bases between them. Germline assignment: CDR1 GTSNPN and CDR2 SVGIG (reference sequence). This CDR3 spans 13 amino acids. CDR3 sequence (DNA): TGTGCCTGGAGTGTAACAGGTAGCGGCGAGCAGTACTTC. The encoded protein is CAWSVTGSGEQYF.

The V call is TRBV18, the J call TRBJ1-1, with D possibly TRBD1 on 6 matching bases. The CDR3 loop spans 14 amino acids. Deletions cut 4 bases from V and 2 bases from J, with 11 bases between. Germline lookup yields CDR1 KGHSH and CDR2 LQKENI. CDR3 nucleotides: TGTGCCAGCTCACGACAGACAGGAAACACTGAAGCTTTCTTT. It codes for CASSRQTGNTEAFF.

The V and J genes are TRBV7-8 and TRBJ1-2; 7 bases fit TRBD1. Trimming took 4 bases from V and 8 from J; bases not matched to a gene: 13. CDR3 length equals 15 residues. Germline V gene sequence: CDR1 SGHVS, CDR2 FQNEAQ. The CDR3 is CASSWAPKGAEGYTF. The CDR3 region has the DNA TGTGCCAGCAGCTGGGCCCCAAAGGGGGCGGAAGGCTACACCTTC.

CDR3 nucleotide sequence: TGTGCCAGTAGTTTGTCCGGGACAGGGGTATACGAGCAGTACTTC. Its translation: CASSLSGTGVYEQYF. The rearrangement uses TRBV19 and TRBJ2-7, with 10 nucleotides matching TRBD1. V was pared by 5 bases and J by 4 bases, with 8 bases of the junction left unmatched. The CDR3 length is 15 residues. The germline V gene has CDR1 LNHDA and CDR2 SQIVND (reference sequence).

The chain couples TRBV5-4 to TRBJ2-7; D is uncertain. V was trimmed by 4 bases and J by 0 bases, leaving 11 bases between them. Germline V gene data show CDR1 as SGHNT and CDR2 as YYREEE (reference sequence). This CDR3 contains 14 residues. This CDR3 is CASSPTALSYEQYF. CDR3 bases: TGTGCCAGCAGCCCTACTGCCCTCTCCTACGAGCAGTACTTC.

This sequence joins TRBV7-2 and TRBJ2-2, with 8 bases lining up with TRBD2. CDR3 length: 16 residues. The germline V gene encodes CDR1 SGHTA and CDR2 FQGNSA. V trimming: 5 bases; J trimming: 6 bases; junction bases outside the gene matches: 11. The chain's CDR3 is CASSPGISGASGELFF. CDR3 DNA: TGTGCCAGCAGCCCCGGAATTAGCGGGGCATCCGGGGAGCTGTTTTTT. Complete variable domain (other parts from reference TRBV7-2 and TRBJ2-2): GAGVSQSPSNKVTEKGKDVELRCDPISGHTALYWYRQSLGQGLEFLIYFQGNSAPDKSGLPSDRFSAERTGGSVSTLTIQRTQQEDSAVYLCASSPGISGASGELFFGEGSRLTVL.

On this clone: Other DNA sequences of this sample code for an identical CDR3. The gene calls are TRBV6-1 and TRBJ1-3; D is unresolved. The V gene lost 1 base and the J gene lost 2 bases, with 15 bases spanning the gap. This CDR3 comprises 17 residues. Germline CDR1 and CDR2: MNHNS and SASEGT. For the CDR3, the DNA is TGTGCCAGCAGTGAAGAGGAGGCCCGGAGGACTGGAAACACCATATATTTT. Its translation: CASSEEEARRTGNTIYF.

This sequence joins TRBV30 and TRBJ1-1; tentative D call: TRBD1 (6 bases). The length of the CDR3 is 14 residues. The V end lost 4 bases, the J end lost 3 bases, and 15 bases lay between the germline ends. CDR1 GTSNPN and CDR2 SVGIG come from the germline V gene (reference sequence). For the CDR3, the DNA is TGTGCCTGGACGGGCGGGGGGCGCGACACTGAAGCTTTCTTT. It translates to CAWTGGGRDTEAFF. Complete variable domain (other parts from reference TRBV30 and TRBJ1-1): SQTIHQWPATLVQPVGSPLSLECTVEGTSNPNLYWYRQAAGRGLQLLFYSVGIGQISSEVPQNLSASRPQDRQFILSSKKLLLSDSGFYLCAWTGGGRDTEAFFGQGTRLTVV.

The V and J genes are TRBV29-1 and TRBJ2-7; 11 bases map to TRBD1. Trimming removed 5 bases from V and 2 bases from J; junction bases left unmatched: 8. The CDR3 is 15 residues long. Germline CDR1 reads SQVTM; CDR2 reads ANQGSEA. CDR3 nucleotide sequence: TGCAGCGTTCTCTATACGGGACAGGGGGCCTACGAGCAGTACTTC. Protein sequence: CSVLYTGQGAYEQYF.

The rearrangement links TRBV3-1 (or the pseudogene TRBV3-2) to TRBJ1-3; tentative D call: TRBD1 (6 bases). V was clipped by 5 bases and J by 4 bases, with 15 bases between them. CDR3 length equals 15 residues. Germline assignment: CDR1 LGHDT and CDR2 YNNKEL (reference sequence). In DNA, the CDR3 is TGTGCCAGCAGCTTCGCCGGGACAAAAGGAAACACCATATATTTT. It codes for CASSFAGTKGNTIYF.

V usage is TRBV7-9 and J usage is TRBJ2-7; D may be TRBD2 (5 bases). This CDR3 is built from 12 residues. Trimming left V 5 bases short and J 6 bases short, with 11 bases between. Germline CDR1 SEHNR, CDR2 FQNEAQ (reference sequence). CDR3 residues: CASSQRESEQYF. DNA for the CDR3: TGTGCCAGCAGCCAGAGGGAGAGCGAGCAGTACTTC.

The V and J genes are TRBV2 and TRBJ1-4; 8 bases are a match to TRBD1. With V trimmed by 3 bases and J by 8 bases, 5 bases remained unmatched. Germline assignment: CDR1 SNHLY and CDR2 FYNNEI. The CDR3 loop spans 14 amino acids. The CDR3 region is CASSEDRVFEKLFF. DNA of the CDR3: TGTGCCAGCAGTGAGGACAGGGTTTTCGAAAAACTGTTTTTT. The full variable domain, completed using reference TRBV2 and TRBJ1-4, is EPEVTQTPSHQVTQMGQEVILRCVPISNHLYFYWYRQILGQKVEFLVSFYNNEISEKSEIFDDQFSVERPDGSNFTLKIRSTKLEDSAMYFCASSEDRVFEKLFFGSGTQLSVL.

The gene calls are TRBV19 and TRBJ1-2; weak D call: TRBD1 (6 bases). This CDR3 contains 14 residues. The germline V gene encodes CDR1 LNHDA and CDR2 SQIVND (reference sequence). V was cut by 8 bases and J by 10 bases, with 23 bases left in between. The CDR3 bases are TGTGCCAGTGGTCGGAAGAGGGGGGGTTGGGACTACACCTTC. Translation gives CASGRKRGGWDYTF.

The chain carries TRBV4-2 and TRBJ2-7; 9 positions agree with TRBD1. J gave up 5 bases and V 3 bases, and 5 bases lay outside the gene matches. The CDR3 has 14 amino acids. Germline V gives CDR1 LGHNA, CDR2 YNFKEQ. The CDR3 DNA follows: TGTGCCAGCAGCCACCGGGACAGGGCGCACGAGCAGTACTTC. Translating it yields CASSHRDRAHEQYF.

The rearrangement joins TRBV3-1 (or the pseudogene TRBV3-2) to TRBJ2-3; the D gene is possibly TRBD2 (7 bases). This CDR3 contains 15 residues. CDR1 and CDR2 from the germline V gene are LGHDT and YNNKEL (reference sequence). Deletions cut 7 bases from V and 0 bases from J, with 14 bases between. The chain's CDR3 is CASNVCGGSTDTQYF. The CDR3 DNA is TGTGCCAGCAATGTCTGCGGGGGCAGCACAGATACGCAGTATTTT.

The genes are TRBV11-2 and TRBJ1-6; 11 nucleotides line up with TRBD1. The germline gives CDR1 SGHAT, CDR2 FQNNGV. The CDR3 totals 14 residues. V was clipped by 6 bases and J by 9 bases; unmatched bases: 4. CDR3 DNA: TGTGCCAGCAGTCCAGGGACAGGGGGTTCACCCCTCCACTTT. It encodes CASSPGTGGSPLHF.

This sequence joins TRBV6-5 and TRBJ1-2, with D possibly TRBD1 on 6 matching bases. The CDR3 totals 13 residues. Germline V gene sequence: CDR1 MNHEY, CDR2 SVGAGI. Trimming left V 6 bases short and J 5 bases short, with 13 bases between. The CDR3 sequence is CASSLPGQYGYTF. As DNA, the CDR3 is TGTGCCAGCAGCTTACCCGGACAGTATGGCTACACCTTC.